This passage covers 6 T cell receptor beta chains from one sample sequenced in a study of T-cell memory formation after mild COVID-19 (dated by TCRdb to the early 2020s). Libraries were prepared through 5' RACE. TCRdb shows the sequencer as Illumina NovaSeq 6000. The public sequencing data were trimmed at Q25 with fastp and processed into clonotypes with MiXCR by TCRdb, which kept only in-frame beta chains. Each CDR3 protein gets just one entry, which takes the most common genes and DNA from the rows behind it. This sample gives some 180,000 distinct CDR3 sequences in total; about a fifth of them show up just once. The ten largest account for roughly 4.3% of the sample. The sample was PBMCs or a T cell subset sorted from them (not recorded which). These receptors originate from a young man who had mild COVID-19 (a few samples of this study predate the infection). The sample titles of this study are shuffled in the database, so cell type and time point are left out; the donor was told from shared clones.

This clonotype was observed at least ten times. V usage is TRBV10-3 and J usage is TRBJ2-7; TRBD1 matches at 7 bases. Looked up from germline, CDR1 is ENHRY and CDR2 is SYGVKD. Trimming cost V 3 bases and J 6 bases; bases outside gene matches: 11. CDR3 length equals 15 residues. CDR3 in amino acids: CAISDPTGYVFEQYF. CDR3 bases: TGTGCCATCAGTGACCCGACAGGGTATGTTTTCGAGCAGTACTTC.

In its sample, this clonotype was seen a few times. The rearrangement joins TRBV5-1 to TRBJ2-5; possibly TRBD1 or TRBD2 for D (6 bases each). V lost 1 base and J 2 bases, leaving 9 bases between the germline ends. The CDR3 length is 14 residues. The germline CDR1 and CDR2 sequences are SGHRS and YFSETQ. The chain's CDR3 is CASSLQGRQETQYF. The CDR3 coding sequence is TGCGCCAGCAGCTTGCAGGGGAGGCAAGAGACCCAGTACTTC.

The chain is built from TRBV10-3 and TRBJ2-2; 9 positions match TRBD2. Germline CDR1 and CDR2: ENHRY and SYGVKD. The CDR3 has 16 residues. V shed 11 bases, J shed 6 bases, and the junction held 16 bases outside the gene matches. CDR3 residues: CAPFGGRGGSAGELFF. The CDR3 bases are TGTGCCCCTTTCGGCGGGCGGGGGGGCAGTGCCGGGGAGCTGTTTTTT.

J is TRBJ1-5 and V is TRBV4-1; TRBD1 is a possible D gene (6 bases). CDR3 length: 15 amino acids. Between the trimmed V and J ends, which lost 3 bases and 5 bases, there was a span of 14 bases. Germline V CDR1 and CDR2: MGHRA, YSYEKL. DNA for the CDR3: TGCGCCAGCAGCCATCCCGGGACACGGTATCAGCCCCAGCATTTT. Amino acid sequence: CASSHPGTRYQPQHF.

The chain employs TRBV4-1 and TRBJ1-5; 9 positions agree with TRBD1. This CDR3 has 16 amino acids. Per the germline V gene, CDR1 is MGHRA and CDR2 is YSYEKL. J gave up 2 bases and V 1 base, and 3 bases lay outside the gene matches. This CDR3 reads CASSQVGTGRNQPQHF. The CDR3 coding sequence is TGCGCCAGCAGCCAAGTGGGGACAGGGCGCAATCAGCCCCAGCATTTT.

This clonotype came up once. The chain links TRBV28 to TRBJ1-3; maybe TRBD1 (6 bases). Trimming took off 3 bases at V and 5 bases at J, with 11 bases between the two ends. The germline V gene encodes CDR1 MDHEN and CDR2 SYDVKM. The CDR3 consists of 14 residues. As DNA, the CDR3 is TGTGCCAGCAGTTTTGCGGACAGCCGAAACACCATATATTTT. Protein: CASSFADSRNTIYF.